Given below is one T cell receptor beta chain in context. The target antigen is unknown. This record belongs to a study of identifying expanded T cells in peripheral blood. Study conclusions and caveats: Roughly 2-week clone count variance significantly increased as total template count grew. Over approximately two and four weeks, about 16 and 20 clones changed, versus approximately 1.2 between replicates.

TCRdb's table, derived via immunoSEQ multiplex PCR, lists solely in-frame clones and lacks some. The sample shows some 100,000 clones, 87% of them seen only once. Collection occurred without any documented infections or immune events in donors. The sample was blood. The sequence derives from a person aged 18 to 75 in good health.

Here the CDR3 DNA reads TGTGCCAGCAGTTACTCCGGGACGGTATCCTACGAGCAGTACTTC. It specifies CASSYSGTVSYEQYF. V gene TRBV6-5 combines with J gene TRBJ2-7; D possibly matches TRBD1 or TRBD2 (5 bases each). CDR1 and CDR2 from the germline V gene are MNHEY and SVGAGI. The CDR3 extends over 15 amino acids. The V and J ends lost 0 bases and 1 base respectively, with 10 bases between them.